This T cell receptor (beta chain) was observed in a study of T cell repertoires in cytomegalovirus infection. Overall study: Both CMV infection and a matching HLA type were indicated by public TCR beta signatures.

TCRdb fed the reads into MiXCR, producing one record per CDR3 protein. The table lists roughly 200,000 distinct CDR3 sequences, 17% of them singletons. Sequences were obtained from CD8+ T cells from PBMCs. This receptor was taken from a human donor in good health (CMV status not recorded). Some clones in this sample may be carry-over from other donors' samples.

CDR3 coding DNA: TGTGCCAGCAAGGGACCGGACACTGAAGCTTTCTTT. It yields the protein CASKGPDTEAFF. The rearrangement joins TRBV6-1 to TRBJ1-1, with D possibly being TRBD1 (5 bases). Trimming removed 7 bases from V and 3 bases from J, with 9 bases in between. This CDR3 has 12 amino acids. From germline, CDR1 is MNHNS and CDR2 SASEGT.